One sample yielded the 17 T cell receptor beta chains listed below, sequenced in a study of response to subunit inactivated influenza vaccine. TCRdb ran MiXCR on the RT-PCR reads and lists one entry per CDR3 protein. The sample has around 320,000 distinct CDR3 sequences; 22% are singletons. The specimen was PBMCs from blood, collected approximately 20 months after vaccination. These receptors all stem from a man between 50 and 70 years old who received an inactivated influenza vaccine.

The chain employs TRBV6-2 or TRBV6-3 and TRBJ1-6; 7 bases agree with TRBD1. CDR3 length equals 18 residues. J lost 5 bases, V lost 5 bases, and 15 bases had no gene match. Germline V lookup: CDR1 MNHEY, CDR2 SVGEGT. CDR3 nucleotide sequence: TGTGCCAGCAGTCGCCGCGGCGGGACAGTGCACCATAATTCACCCCTCCACTTT. Residues: CASSRRGGTVHHNSPLHF.

This chain links TRBV5-6 with TRBJ1-2; TRBD1 agrees at 7 bases. The CDR3 runs 14 residues. Losses at the gene ends were 5 bases for V and 7 bases for J; bases not matched to a gene: 11. Germline CDR1 and CDR2: SGHDT and YYEEEE. In DNA, the CDR3 is TGTGCCAGCAGACGTACAGGGGATTCGGCTGGCTACACCTTC. Amino acid sequence: CASRRTGDSAGYTF.

In this sample, this clonotype turned up many times. The J gene is TRBJ2-5, the V gene TRBV5-1; tentative D call: TRBD1 (6 bases). The germline V gene has CDR1 SGHRS and CDR2 YFSETQ. The CDR3 runs 13 residues. Trimming removed 5 bases at V and 1 base at J, with 9 bases between. CDR3 in amino acids: CASRQGLQETQYF. The CDR3 bases are TGCGCCAGCAGACAGGGCCTCCAAGAGACCCAGTACTTC.

The gene calls are TRBV12-3 or TRBV12-4 and TRBJ2-5; 7 nucleotides agree with TRBD1. Losses at the gene ends were 1 base for V and 2 bases for J; bases not matched to a gene: 1. The CDR3 loop spans 14 amino acids. CDR3 protein: CASSLEDRQETQYF. CDR3 DNA sequence: TGTGCCAGCAGTTTAGAGGACAGGCAAGAGACCCAGTACTTC.

In this sample, this clonotype turned up many times. The chain joins TRBV9 to TRBJ2-1; 10 bases fit TRBD2. Germline V lookup: CDR1 SGDLS, CDR2 YYNGEE. CDR3 length: 15 residues. The J segment lost 7 bases and the V segment lost 4 bases, leaving 8 bases of the junction unmatched. The CDR3 loop is CASSIGASGRNEQFF. Here the CDR3 DNA reads TGTGCCAGCAGCATAGGGGCTAGCGGGAGAAATGAGCAGTTCTTC.

This clonotype was detected only a few times. V usage is TRBV7-2 and J usage is TRBJ2-7; D gene unclear. The CDR3 consists of 12 residues. The ends were cut back, 6 bases at V and 4 bases at J, with 10 bases in the middle. CDR1 is SGHTA, CDR2 FQGNSA, per germline. The CDR3 nucleotides read TGTGCCAGCAGAGAGACTGGTTACGAGCAGTACTTC. This codes for CASRETGYEQYF.

The V gene is TRBV9, the J gene TRBJ1-5; unclear D gene. Germline lookup yields CDR1 SGDLS and CDR2 YYNGEE. The CDR3 has 14 amino acids. V was shortened by 0 bases and J by 6 bases, with 10 bases between the two germline ends. The CDR3 loop reads CASSVEGWGQPQHF. In DNA, the CDR3 is TGTGCCAGCAGCGTAGAGGGATGGGGTCAGCCCCAGCATTTT.

This clonotype was counted a few times. The chain joins TRBV2 to TRBJ2-3; D perhaps matches TRBD1 (6 bases). The germline V gene has CDR1 SNHLY and CDR2 FYNNEI. The CDR3 contains 13 residues. Trimming shortened V by 6 bases and J by 4 bases, and 11 bases separated the two germline ends. The chain's CDR3 is CASRGSGADTQYF. In DNA form, the CDR3 reads TGTGCCAGCAGGGGCTCAGGGGCAGATACGCAGTATTTT.

The CDR3 sequence: CASSYSSGSTDTQYF. The CDR3 nucleotides are TGTGCCAGCAGTTACTCTAGCGGGAGCACAGATACGCAGTATTTT. The chain couples TRBV6-2 or TRBV6-3 to TRBJ2-3; 7 bases fit TRBD2. Germline-derived CDR1 and CDR2 are MNHEY and SVGEGT. The CDR3 runs 15 residues. The J segment lost 0 bases and the V segment lost 0 bases, leaving 0 bases of the junction unmatched.

This rearrangement joins TRBV4-2 to TRBJ2-1; the match to TRBD2 covers 10 bases. This CDR3 has 14 amino acids. Germline V gene lookup returns CDR1 LGHNA and CDR2 YNFKEQ. Losses at the gene ends were 4 bases for V and 5 bases for J; bases not matched to a gene: 2. CDR3 region: CASSLSGGDNEQFF. CDR3 in DNA: TGTGCCAGCAGCCTGAGCGGGGGGGACAATGAGCAGTTCTTC.

J is TRBJ2-7 and V is TRBV28; no clear D gene. V lost 8 bases, J lost 0 bases, and 23 bases lay in between. The germline gives CDR1 MDHEN, CDR2 SYDVKM. The CDR3 has 17 residues. DNA for the CDR3: TGTGCCAGCGGACGAGAACCCTACAGCGAACCCTCCTACGAGCAGTACTTC. Protein sequence: CASGREPYSEPSYEQYF.

This clonotype was observed a few times. The chain recombines TRBV12-3 or TRBV12-4 with TRBJ1-5; 7 bases match TRBD1. V lost 5 bases to trimming and J lost 4 bases; unmatched junction nucleotides: 5. This CDR3 spans 14 amino acids. CDR3 loop: CASSDWDRNQPQHF. CDR3 coding DNA: TGTGCCAGCAGTGATTGGGACAGAAATCAGCCCCAGCATTTT.

This clonotype was detected only a few times. The gene calls are TRBV20-1 and TRBJ1-4; D is uncertain. The CDR3 sequence is 15 residues long. Trimming cost V 0 bases and J 4 bases, with 12 bases left between them. Germline V gives CDR1 DFQATT, CDR2 SNEGSKA (reference sequence). The CDR3 DNA reads as TGCAGTGCTAGAGATCTTGGGCAGGATAATGAAAAACTGTTTTTT. Translated, it gives CSARDLGQDNEKLFF.

The sample holds many counts of this clonotype. V and J are TRBV29-1 and TRBJ2-1, with D maybe TRBD2 (6 bases). This CDR3 contains 13 residues. Trimming cost V 4 bases and J 0 bases, with 7 bases left between them. Per germline, CDR1 SQVTM and CDR2 ANQGSEA. CDR3 in DNA: TGCAGCGTTGCCGGGGGCTCCTACAATGAGCAGTTCTTC. It specifies CSVAGGSYNEQFF.

This clonotype has more than one count but fewer than ten. The chain uses TRBV5-1 and TRBJ2-3; 9 nucleotides agree with TRBD2. From germline, CDR1 is SGHRS and CDR2 YFSETQ. The CDR3 is made up of 16 amino acids. The junction had 4 bases not matched to a gene; V was cut back by 1 base and J by 1 base. CDR3 in amino acids: CASSLLLAGGTDTQYF. CDR3 bases: TGCGCCAGCAGCTTGCTATTAGCGGGAGGCACAGATACGCAGTATTTT. Drawing the rest from reference TRBV5-1 and TRBJ2-3, the complete variable domain is KAGVTQTPRYLIKTRGQQVTLSCSPISGHRSVSWYQQTPGQGLQFLFEYFSETQRNKGNFPGRFSGRQFSNSRSEMNVSTLELGDSALYLCASSLLLAGGTDTQYFGPGTRLTVL.

The V call is TRBV20-1, the J call TRBJ1-1; no firm D call. In germline, CDR1 is DFQATT, CDR2 SNEGSKA (reference sequence). Between the trimmed V and J ends, which lost 2 bases and 11 bases, there was a span of 12 bases. The CDR3 consists of 11 residues. CDR3 bases: TGCAGTGCTAGATACACTAGCTTGGCTTTCTTT. As protein: CSARYTSLAFF.

This chain connects TRBV5-1 to TRBJ1-3; no reliable D call. The length of the CDR3 is 14 residues. V lost 2 bases to trimming and J lost 4 bases, with 10 bases between them. CDR1 is SGHRS, CDR2 YFSETQ, per germline. CDR3 in amino acids: CASSFDNVGNTIYF. Written as DNA, the CDR3 is TGCGCCAGCAGCTTTGACAATGTCGGAAACACCATATATTTT.